This T cell receptor beta chain was identified in a study of blood T cell repertoires in COVID-19. The protocol was immunoSEQ multiplex PCR, while the TCRdb copy is restricted to in-frame clones and leaves out a portion. Here the sample spans 150,000 to 200,000 clones, 65% to 85% being singletons. Membership in each cohort depended on participant-reported clinical history. The clonotype comes from a woman aged 35 to 49 with acute COVID-19. The sequenced sample consisted of PBMCs or T cells enriched from blood (not recorded which).

CDR3 amino acids: CASSLRTGRDTEAFF. The CDR3, as DNA: TGTGCCAGCAGCCTCCGGACAGGGAGGGACACTGAAGCTTTCTTT. The rearrangement joins TRBV14 to TRBJ1-1; 8 bases map to TRBD1. The CDR3 loop spans 15 amino acids. Trimming at V came to 4 bases and at J to 3 bases, leaving 7 bases not matched to a gene. Germline V gene sequence: CDR1 SGHDN, CDR2 FVKESK.